This T cell receptor (beta chain) was recorded in a study of blood T cell repertoires in COVID-19. CDR3 length: 14 residues. V was clipped by 5 bases and J by 7 bases; unmatched bases: 5. The V gene's germline CDR1 is MNHEY and CDR2 SMNVEV (reference sequence). Per the authors' pipeline: Estimation of nucleated cell counts was performed using reference gene primer amplification. Libraries were prepared by immunoSEQ multiplex PCR; TCRdb keeps only in-frame clonotypes and omits some of them. The V and J calls and clone size come from that table; D and trimming were worked out from the DNA. The sample includes over 150,000 clones, about 85% of them seen just once.

The sample comprised peripheral blood. This TCR was sampled from a man aged 35 to 55 with acute or convalescent COVID-19. The rearrangement uses TRBV27 and TRBJ1-6, with TRBD1 identical over 7 bases. CDR3 loop: CASSVRGLNSPLHF. The CDR3, as DNA: TGTGCCAGCAGTGTAAGGGGGCTGAATTCACCCCTCCACTTT.